Given below is one T cell receptor (beta chain) in context. This specimen comes from a study of Ad26.COV2.S vaccination and SARS-CoV-2 variants. For the study at large: Donor got 5x10^10 or 1x10^11 viral particles of Ad26.COV2.S.

TCRdb's copy holds only in-frame clones and misses some; the assay was immunoSEQ multiplex PCR. Found here are fewer than 500,000 clones, 80% to 95% of them singletons; the top ten hold around 4.5%. V lost 0 bases to trimming and J lost 5 bases, with 10 bases between them. The germline V gene encodes CDR1 LNHDA and CDR2 SQIVND (reference sequence). The CDR3 is 15 amino acids. The treatment: around 19 received Ad26.COV2.S at low or high dose, single or two shots; roughly five received placebo; per-sample allocation not given. Sampling happened 63 days after the first vaccine or placebo injection. The J gene is TRBJ2-2, the V gene TRBV19; D uncertain. Sequences were derived from peripheral blood, sampled in a trial of Ad26.COV2.S vaccine versus placebo. This receptor was identified in a person between 18 and 59 years old who received the Ad26.COV2.S COVID-19 vaccine or a placebo. The CDR3 is CASSIEGARTGELFF. As DNA, the CDR3 is TGTGCCAGTAGTATAGAGGGCGCCCGAACCGGGGAGCTGTTTTTT.